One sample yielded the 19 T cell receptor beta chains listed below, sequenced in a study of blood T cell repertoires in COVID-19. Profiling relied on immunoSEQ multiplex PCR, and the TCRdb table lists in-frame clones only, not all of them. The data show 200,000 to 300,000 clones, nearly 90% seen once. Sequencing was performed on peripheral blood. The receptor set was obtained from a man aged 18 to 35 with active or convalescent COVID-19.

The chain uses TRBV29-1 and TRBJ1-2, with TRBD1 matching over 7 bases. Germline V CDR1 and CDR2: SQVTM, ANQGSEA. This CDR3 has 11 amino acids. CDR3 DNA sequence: TGCAACGTAGACAGGGCCTATGGCTACACCTTC. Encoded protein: CNVDRAYGYTF.

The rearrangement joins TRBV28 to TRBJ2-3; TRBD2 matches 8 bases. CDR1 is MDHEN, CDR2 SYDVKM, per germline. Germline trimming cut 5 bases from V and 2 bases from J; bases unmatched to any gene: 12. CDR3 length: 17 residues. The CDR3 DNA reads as TGTGCCAGCAGTGCCCCCGGCAGCGGGAGATACACAGATACGCAGTATTTT. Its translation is CASSAPGSGRYTDTQYF.

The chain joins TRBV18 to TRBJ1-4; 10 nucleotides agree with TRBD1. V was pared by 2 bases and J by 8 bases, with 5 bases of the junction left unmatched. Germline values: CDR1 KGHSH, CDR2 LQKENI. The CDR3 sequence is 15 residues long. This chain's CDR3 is CASSPDRGLEEKLFF. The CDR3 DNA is TGTGCCAGCTCACCAGACAGGGGGCTCGAGGAAAAACTGTTTTTT.

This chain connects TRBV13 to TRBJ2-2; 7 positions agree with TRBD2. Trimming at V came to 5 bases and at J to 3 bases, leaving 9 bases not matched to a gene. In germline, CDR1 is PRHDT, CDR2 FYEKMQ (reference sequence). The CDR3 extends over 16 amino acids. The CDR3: CASSPKTSLDTGELFF. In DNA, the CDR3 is TGTGCCAGCAGCCCGAAGACTAGCTTGGACACCGGGGAGCTGTTTTTT.

CDR3 sequence: CASSINGQGLDEQYF. Written as DNA, the CDR3 is TGTGCCAGTAGTATAAACGGACAGGGCTTGGACGAGCAGTACTTC. V is TRBV19 and J is TRBJ2-7; 8 nucleotides match TRBD1. Germline trimming cut 2 bases from V and 5 bases from J; bases unmatched to any gene: 8. There are 15 residues in the CDR3. Germline V gives CDR1 LNHDA, CDR2 SQIVND (reference sequence).

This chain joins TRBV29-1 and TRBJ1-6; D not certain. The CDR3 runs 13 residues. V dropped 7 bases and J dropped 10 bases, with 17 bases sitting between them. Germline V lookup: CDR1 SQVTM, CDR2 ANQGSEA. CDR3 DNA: TGCAGCGCTGGGGAGGGCCCCGGATCACCCCTCCACTTT. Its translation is CSAGEGPGSPLHF.

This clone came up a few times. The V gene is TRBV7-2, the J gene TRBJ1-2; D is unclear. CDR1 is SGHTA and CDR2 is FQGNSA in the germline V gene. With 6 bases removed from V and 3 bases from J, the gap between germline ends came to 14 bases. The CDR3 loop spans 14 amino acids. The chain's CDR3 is CASSLNADDYGYTF. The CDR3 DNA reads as TGTGCCAGCAGTTTGAATGCGGATGACTATGGCTACACCTTC.

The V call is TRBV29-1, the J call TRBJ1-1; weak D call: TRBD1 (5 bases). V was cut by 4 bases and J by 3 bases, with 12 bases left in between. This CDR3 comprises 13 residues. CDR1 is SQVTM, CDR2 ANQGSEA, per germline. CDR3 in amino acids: CSVGGVLHTEAFF. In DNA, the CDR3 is TGCAGCGTTGGGGGGGTTTTGCACACTGAAGCTTTCTTT.

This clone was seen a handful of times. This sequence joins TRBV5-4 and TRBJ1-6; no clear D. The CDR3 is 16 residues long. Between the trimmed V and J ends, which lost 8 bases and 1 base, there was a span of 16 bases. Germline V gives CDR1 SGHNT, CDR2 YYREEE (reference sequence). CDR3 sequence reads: CASWTMGRSYNSPLHF. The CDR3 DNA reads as TGTGCCAGTTGGACGATGGGGAGATCCTATAATTCACCCCTCCACTTT.

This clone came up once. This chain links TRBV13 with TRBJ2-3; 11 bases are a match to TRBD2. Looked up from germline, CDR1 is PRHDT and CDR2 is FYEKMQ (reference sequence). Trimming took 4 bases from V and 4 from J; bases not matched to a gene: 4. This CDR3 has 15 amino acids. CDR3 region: CASSSGLAVPDTQYF. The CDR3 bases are TGTGCCAGCAGCTCGGGACTAGCGGTCCCAGATACGCAGTATTTT.

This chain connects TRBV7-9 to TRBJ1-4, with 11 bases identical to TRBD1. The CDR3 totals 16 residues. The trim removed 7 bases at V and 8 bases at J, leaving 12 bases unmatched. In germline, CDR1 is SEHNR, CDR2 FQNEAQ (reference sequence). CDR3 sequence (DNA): TGTGCCAGCACCCCCAGGATCTGGGACAGGGGGGAAAAACTGTTTTTT. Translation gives CASTPRIWDRGEKLFF.

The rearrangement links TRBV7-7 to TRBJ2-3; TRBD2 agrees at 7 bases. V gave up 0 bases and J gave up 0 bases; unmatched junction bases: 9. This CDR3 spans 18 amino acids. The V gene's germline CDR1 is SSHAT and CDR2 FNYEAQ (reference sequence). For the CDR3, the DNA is TGTGCCAGCAGCTTAGCGCGCGACGGGGGAGGGAGCACAGATACGCAGTATTTT. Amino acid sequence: CASSLARDGGGSTDTQYF.

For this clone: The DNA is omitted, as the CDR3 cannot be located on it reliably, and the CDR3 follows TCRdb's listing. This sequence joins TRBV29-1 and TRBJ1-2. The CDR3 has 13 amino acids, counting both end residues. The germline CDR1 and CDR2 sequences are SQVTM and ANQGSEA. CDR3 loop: CSVGPGETGGYTF.

The CDR3 sequence: CASSLGEGLNTEAFF. CDR3 bases: TGCGCCAGCAGCTTGGGGGAGGGCCTTAACACTGAAGCTTTCTTT. The gene calls are TRBV5-1 and TRBJ1-1; D unclear. CDR1 is SGHRS, CDR2 YFSETQ, per germline. This CDR3 is built from 15 residues. V lost 0 bases and J 2 bases, leaving 11 bases between the germline ends.

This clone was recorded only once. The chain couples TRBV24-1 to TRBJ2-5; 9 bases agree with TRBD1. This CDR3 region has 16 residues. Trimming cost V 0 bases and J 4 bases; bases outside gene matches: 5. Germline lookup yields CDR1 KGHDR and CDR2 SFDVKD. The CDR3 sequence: CATSDLKGTGLETQYF. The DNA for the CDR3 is TGTGCCACCAGTGATTTGAAAGGGACAGGGCTAGAGACCCAGTACTTC.

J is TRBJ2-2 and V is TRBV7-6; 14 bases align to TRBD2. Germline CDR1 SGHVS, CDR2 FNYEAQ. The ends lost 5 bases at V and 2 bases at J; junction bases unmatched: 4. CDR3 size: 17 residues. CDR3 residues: CASSRTSGGSNTGELFF. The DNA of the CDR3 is TGTGCCAGCAGCAGGACTAGCGGGGGGTCAAACACCGGGGAGCTGTTTTTT.

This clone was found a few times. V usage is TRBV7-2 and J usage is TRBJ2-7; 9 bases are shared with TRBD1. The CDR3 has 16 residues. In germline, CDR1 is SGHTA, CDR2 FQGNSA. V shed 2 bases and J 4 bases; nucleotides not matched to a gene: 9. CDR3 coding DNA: TGTGCCAGCAGCTTACGGGGGACAGGGTTGGTATACGAGCAGTACTTC. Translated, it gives CASSLRGTGLVYEQYF.

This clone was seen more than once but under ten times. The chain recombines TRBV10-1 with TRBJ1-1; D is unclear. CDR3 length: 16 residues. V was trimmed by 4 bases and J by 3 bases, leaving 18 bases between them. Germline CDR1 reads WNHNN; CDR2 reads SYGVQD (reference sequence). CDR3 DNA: TGCGCCAGCAGTGTTACCAGAGGCAGAAAAGACACTGAAGCTTTCTTT. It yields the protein CASSVTRGRKDTEAFF.

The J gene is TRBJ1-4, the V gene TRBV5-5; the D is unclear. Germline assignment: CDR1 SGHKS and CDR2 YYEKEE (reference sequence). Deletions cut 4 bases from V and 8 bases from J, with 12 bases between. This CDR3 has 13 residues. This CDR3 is CASSRRTEEKLFF. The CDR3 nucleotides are TGTGCCAGCAGCAGGCGAACAGAGGAAAAACTGTTTTTT.